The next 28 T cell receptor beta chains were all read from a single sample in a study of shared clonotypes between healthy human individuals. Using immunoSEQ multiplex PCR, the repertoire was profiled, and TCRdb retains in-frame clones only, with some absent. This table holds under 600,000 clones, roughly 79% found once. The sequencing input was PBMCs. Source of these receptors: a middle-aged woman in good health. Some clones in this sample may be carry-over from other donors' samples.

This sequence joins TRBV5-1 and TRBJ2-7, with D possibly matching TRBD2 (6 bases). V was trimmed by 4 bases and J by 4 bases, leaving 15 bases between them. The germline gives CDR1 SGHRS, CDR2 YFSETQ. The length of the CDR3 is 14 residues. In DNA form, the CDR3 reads TGCGCCAGCAGCAAATACGGGGGAAATTACGAGCAGTACTTC. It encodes CASSKYGGNYEQYF.

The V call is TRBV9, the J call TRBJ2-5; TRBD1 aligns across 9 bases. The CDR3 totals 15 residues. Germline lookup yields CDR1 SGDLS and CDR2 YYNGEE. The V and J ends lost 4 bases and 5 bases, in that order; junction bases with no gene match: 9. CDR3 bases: TGTGCCAGCAGCAAAAGGGACAGGGACTGGGAGACCCAGTACTTC. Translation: CASSKRDRDWETQYF.

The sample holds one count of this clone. Here the CDR3 reads CSVRGGRVPYNEQFF. CDR3 DNA: TGCAGCGTTCGAGGTGGCAGGGTCCCCTACAATGAGCAGTTCTTC. The chain couples TRBV29-1 to TRBJ2-1, with D tentatively TRBD1 (5 bases). CDR3 length: 15 residues. Germline V gene sequence: CDR1 SQVTM, CDR2 ANQGSEA. V lost 5 bases and J 2 bases, leaving 16 bases between the germline ends.

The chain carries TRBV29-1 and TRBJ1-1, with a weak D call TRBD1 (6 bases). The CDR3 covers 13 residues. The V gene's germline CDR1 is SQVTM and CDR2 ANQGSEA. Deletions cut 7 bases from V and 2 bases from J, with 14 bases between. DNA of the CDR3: TGCAGCGGACTGTCGGGGGCTAACACTGAAGCTTTCTTT. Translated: CSGLSGANTEAFF.

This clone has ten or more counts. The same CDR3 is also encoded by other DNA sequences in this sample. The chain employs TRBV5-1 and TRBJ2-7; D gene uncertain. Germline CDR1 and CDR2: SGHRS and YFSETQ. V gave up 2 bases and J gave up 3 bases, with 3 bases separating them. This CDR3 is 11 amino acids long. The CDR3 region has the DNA TGCGCCAGCAGCTTAAACTACGAGCAGTACTTC. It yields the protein CASSLNYEQYF.

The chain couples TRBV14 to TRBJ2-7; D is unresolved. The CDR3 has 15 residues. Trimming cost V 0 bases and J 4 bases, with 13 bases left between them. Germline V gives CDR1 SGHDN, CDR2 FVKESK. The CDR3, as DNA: TGTGCCAGCAGCCAAGAAGCTGGATTCGGGTACGAGCAGTACTTC. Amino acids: CASSQEAGFGYEQYF.

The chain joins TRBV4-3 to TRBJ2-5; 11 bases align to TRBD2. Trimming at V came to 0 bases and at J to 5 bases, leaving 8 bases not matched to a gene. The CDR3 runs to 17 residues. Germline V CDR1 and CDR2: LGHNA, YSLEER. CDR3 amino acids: CASSQDWPSGRSETQYF. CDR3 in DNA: TGCGCCAGCAGCCAAGATTGGCCTAGCGGGAGGTCGGAGACCCAGTACTTC.

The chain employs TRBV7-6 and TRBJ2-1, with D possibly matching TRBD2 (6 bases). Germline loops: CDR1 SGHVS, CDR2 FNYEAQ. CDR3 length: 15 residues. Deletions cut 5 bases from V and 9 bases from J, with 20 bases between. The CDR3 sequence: CASSRFNSGVAEQFF. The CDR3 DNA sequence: TGTGCCAGCAGCCGTTTCAATTCGGGAGTTGCTGAGCAGTTCTTC.

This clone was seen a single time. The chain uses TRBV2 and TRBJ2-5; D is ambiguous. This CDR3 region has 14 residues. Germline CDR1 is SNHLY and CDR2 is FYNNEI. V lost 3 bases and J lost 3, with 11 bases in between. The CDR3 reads CASSESPGKETQYF. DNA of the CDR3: TGTGCCAGCAGTGAGTCCCCGGGCAAAGAGACCCAGTACTTC.

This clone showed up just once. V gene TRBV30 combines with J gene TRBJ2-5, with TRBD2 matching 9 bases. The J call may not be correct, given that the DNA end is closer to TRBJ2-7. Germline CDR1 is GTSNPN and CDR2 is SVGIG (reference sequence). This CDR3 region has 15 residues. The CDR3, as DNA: TGTGCCTGGAGTGAGGGTAGCGGGAGTTATTACGAGCAGTACTTC. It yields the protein CAWSEGSGSYYEQYF.

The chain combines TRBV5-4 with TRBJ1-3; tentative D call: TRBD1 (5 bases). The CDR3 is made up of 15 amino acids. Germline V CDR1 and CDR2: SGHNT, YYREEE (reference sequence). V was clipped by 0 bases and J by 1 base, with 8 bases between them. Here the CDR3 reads CASSLDRSSGNTIYF. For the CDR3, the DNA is TGTGCCAGCAGCTTGGACAGGTCATCTGGAAACACCATATATTTT.

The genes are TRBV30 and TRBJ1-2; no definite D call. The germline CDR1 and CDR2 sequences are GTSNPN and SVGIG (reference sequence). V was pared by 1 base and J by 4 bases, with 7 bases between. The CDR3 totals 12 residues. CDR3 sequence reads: CAWSESGYGYTF. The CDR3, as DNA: TGTGCCTGGAGTGAGTCAGGCTATGGCTACACCTTC. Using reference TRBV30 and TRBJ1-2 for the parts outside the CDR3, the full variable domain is SQTIHQWPATLVQPVGSPLSLECTVEGTSNPNLYWYRQAAGRGLQLLFYSVGIGQISSEVPQNLSASRPQDRQFILSSKKLLLSDSGFYLCAWSESGYGYTFGSGTRLTVV.

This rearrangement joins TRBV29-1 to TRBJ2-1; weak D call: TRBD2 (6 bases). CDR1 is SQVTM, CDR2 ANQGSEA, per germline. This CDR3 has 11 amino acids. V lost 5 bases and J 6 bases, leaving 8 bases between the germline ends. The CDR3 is CSVTGGNEQFF. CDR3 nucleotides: TGCAGCGTTACCGGGGGCAATGAGCAGTTCTTC.

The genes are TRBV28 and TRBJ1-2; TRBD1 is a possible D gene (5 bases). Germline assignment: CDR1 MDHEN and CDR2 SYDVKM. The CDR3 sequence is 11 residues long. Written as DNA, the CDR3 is TGTGTCACGGGGGATAACTATGGCTACACCTTC. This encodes CVTGDNYGYTF.

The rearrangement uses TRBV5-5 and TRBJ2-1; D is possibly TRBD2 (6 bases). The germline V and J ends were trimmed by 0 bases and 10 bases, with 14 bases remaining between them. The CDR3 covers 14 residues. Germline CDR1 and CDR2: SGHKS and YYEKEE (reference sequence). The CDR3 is CASSLGTSAGEQFF. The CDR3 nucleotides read TGTGCCAGCAGCTTGGGGACGTCTGCGGGGGAGCAGTTCTTC.

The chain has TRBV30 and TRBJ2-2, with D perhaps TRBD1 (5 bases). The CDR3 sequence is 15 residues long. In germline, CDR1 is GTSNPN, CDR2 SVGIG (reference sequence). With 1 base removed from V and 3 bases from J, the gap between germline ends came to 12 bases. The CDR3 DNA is TGTGCCTGGAGTGACCCAGGCAGGGACACCGGGGAGCTGTTTTTT. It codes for CAWSDPGRDTGELFF. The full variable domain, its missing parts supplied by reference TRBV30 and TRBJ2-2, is SQTIHQWPATLVQPVGSPLSLECTVEGTSNPNLYWYRQAAGRGLQLLFYSVGIGQISSEVPQNLSASRPQDRQFILSSKKLLLSDSGFYLCAWSDPGRDTGELFFGEGSRLTVL.

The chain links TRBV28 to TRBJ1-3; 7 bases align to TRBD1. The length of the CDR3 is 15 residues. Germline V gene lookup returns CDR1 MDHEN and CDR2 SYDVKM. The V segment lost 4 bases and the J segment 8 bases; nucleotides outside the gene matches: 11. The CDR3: CASSSNRGIGDTIYF. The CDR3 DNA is TGTGCCAGCAGTTCAAACAGGGGTATTGGGGACACCATATATTTT.

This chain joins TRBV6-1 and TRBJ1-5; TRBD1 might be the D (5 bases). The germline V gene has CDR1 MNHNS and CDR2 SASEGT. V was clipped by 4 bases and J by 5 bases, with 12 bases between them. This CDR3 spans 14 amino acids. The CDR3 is CASSGQGGDQPQHF. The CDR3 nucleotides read TGTGCCAGCAGTGGCCAGGGAGGGGATCAGCCCCAGCATTTT.

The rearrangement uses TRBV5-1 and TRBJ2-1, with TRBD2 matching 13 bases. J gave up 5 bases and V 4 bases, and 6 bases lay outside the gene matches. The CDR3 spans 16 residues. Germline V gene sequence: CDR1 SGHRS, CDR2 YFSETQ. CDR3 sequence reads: CASSTGLAGAHNEQFF. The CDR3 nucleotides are TGCGCCAGCAGCACAGGACTAGCGGGAGCCCACAATGAGCAGTTCTTC.

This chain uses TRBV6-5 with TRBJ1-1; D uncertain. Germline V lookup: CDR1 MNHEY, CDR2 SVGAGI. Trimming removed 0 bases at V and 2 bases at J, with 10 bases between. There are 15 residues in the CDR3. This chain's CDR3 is CASSYSWRVNTEAFF. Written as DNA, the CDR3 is TGTGCCAGCAGTTACTCATGGAGGGTCAACACTGAAGCTTTCTTT.

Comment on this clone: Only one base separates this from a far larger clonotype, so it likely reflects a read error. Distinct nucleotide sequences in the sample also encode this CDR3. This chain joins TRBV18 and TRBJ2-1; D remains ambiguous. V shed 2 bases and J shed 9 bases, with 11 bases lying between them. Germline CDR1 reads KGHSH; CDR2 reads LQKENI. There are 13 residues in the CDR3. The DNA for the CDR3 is TGTGCCAGCTCACCAGTCTTAGTCGCTGAGCAGTTCTTC. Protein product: CASSPVLVAEQFF.

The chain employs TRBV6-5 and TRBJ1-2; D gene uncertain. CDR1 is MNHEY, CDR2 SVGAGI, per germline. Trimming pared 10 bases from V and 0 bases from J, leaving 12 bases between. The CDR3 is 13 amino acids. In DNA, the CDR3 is TGTGCCACCTTCTTCCACTCTAACTATGGCTACACCTTC. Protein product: CATFFHSNYGYTF.

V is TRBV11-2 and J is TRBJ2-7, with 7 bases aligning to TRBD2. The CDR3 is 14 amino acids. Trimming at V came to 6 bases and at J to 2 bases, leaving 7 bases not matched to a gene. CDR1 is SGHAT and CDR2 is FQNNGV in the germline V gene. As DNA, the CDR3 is TGTGCCAGCAGTCTGGGGGAGGGCCCCTACGAGCAGTACTTC. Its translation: CASSLGEGPYEQYF.

The CDR3 sequence is CSVDFTDTGELFF. The CDR3 DNA follows: TGCAGCGTTGATTTTACGGATACCGGGGAGCTGTTTTTT. The chain combines TRBV29-1 with TRBJ2-2, with D hard to call. This CDR3 is 13 amino acids long. The V end was cut by 3 bases, the J end by 5 bases, with 10 bases between. CDR1 SQVTM and CDR2 ANQGSEA come from the germline V gene.

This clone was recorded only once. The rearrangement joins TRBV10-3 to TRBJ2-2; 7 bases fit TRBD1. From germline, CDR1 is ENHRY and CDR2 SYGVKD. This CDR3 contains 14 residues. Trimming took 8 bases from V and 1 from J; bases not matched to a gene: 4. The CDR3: CAIARDRNTGELFF. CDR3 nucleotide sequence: TGTGCCATCGCGAGGGACAGGAACACCGGGGAGCTGTTTTTT.

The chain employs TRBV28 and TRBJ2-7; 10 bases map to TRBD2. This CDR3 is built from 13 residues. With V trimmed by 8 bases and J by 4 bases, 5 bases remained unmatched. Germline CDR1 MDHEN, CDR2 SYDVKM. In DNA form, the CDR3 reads TGTGCCAGCCGGACTAGCGGAACTTACGAGCAGTACTTC. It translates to CASRTSGTYEQYF.

The CDR3 DNA sequence: TGTGCCTTTAGCGAGTCCGGGACAACGGGTCAGCCCCAGCATTTT. Translation gives CAFSESGTTGQPQHF. J is TRBJ1-5 and V is TRBV30; D perhaps matches TRBD1 (6 bases). This CDR3 has 15 residues. Germline CDR1 reads GTSNPN; CDR2 reads SVGIG (reference sequence). Trimming removed 7 bases at V and 6 bases at J, with 22 bases between.

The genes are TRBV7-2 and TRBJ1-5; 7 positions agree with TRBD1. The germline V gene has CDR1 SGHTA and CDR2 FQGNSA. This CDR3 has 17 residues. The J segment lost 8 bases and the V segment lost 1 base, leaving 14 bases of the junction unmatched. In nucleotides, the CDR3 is TGTGCCAGCAGCTTAGAGTACGGAGGGGGCCGTGGGAAGCCCCAGCATTTT. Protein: CASSLEYGGGRGKPQHF.